This TCR beta chain was found in a study of blood T cell repertoires in COVID-19. On the study more broadly: Italy, Spain and the United States were the sources of the convalescent and acute COVID-19 samples. Sources were T cells, B-cell-depleted T cells, or PBMCs; the material itself was cDNA or gDNA.

Germline V gene sequence: CDR1 LGHNA, CDR2 YNFKEQ. This CDR3 has 14 residues. Trimming shortened V by 10 bases and J by 0 bases, and 13 bases separated the two germline ends. Authors' analysis steps: From reference gene primer amplification, estimates of nucleated cell counts were derived. Method: immunoSEQ multiplex PCR; TCRdb's copy keeps in-frame clones and lacks some. For V, J and clone size, that table is used; D and trimming come from the DNA. The data contain about 82,000 clones, 83% of them seen just once; the ten biggest clones take up over 15%. Sequencing input: peripheral blood. The chain employs TRBV4-2 and TRBJ2-1; TRBD2 might be the D (6 bases). This sequence originates from an older woman with acute or convalescent COVID-19. DNA for the CDR3: TGTGCCACCCGGGCGGGATTCTCCTACAATGAGCAGTTCTTC. This codes for CATRAGFSYNEQFF.